The sequence of this T cell receptor beta chain was determined in a study of T-cell memory formation after mild COVID-19. Study background: Clustering of TCRs was largely donor specific. Study findings and constraints: Clones that contracted from day 15 to 85 were balanced CD4/CD8, while later expanders leaned CD4+. Among clones peaking at day 37 in the second wave, SARS-CoV-2 specificity remained unconfirmed.

There are a few counts of this clonotype. Its antigen remains unknown. Sample barcodes and UMIs were carried by the TCR alpha and TCR beta cDNA libraries that 5'RACE generated with constant-segment primers. TCRdb itself ran the 5' RACE reads through MiXCR, one entry per CDR3 protein. The profile covers 350,000 to 500,000 distinct CDR3 sequences, with 20% appearing a single time and about 8.8% taken by the ten largest. Germline CDR1 reads MNHEY; CDR2 reads SVGAGI. Losses at the gene ends were 6 bases for V and 3 bases for J; bases not matched to a gene: 19. The CDR3 spans 18 residues. The source of this sequence is an adult woman who had mild COVID-19 (a few samples of this study predate the infection). Cell type and time point are not known. Sequencing used PBMCs or a T cell subset sorted from them (not recorded which). The chain is built from TRBV6-5 and TRBJ2-7, with 8 positions matching TRBD1. In nucleotides, the CDR3 is TGTGCCAGCAGCCAACACCCTCTCCTCCGACAGGGGAGCTACGAGCAGTACTTC. It specifies CASSQHPLLRQGSYEQYF.